This T cell receptor beta chain was obtained from a study of human T cells and chemical hapten exposure. At the level of the study: All through the approximately 22-week study, the scalp of each patient received diphenylcyclopropenone doses weekly. The variation in per-sample TCR yields arose mainly from small differences in pooled library volumes.

The library tagged individual cDNA molecules with unique molecular identifiers. As handled by the study authors: The median was around 91,000 TCRs per sample, ranging about 20,000 to 690,600. MiXCR, applied by TCRdb to the RACE reads, yields one record per CDR3 protein. The V and J calls and clone size come from TCRdb's table, not from the authors' own analysis. Of about 110,000 distinct CDR3 sequences in the sample, about 12% are singletons; the top ten hold over 1.5%. As to time point: pre-sensitization, week 0. As for treatment: therapeutic diphenylcyclopropenone sensitization with weekly scalp DPC. This CDR3 comprises 16 residues. Germline V CDR1 and CDR2: MNHNY, SVGAGI (reference sequence). With 8 bases removed from V and 6 bases from J, the gap between germline ends came to 26 bases.

The V call is TRBV6-6, the J call TRBJ2-7, with D perhaps assigned TRBD1 or TRBD2 (7 bases each). The clonotype was recovered from a woman aged 45-65 years with alopecia areata. Some clones in this sample may be carry-over from other donors' samples. The material was whole blood, obtained in connection with sensitization to the hapten diphenylcyclopropenone (DPC). The chain's CDR3 is CASLLHGGGGGTEQYF. The CDR3 nucleotides read TGTGCCAGCTTACTCCATGGGGGAGGGGGCGGTACCGAGCAGTACTTC.